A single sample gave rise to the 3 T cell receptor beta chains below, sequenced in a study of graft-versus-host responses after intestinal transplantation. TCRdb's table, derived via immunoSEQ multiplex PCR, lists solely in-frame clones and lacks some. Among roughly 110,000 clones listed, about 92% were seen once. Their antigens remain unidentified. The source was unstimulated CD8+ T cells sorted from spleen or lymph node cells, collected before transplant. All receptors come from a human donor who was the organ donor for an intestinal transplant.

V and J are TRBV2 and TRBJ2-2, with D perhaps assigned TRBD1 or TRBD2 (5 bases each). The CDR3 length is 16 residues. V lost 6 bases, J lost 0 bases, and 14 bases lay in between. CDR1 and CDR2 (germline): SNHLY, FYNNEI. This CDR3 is CASRGDGLPNTGELFF. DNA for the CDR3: TGTGCCAGCAGAGGGGACGGTCTTCCGAACACCGGGGAGCTGTTTTTT.

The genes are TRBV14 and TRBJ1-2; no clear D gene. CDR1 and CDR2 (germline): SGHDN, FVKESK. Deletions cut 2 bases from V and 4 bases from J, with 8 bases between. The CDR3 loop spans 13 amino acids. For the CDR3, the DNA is TGTGCCAGCAGCCAATCGGTCAGCTATGGCTACACCTTC. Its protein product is CASSQSVSYGYTF.

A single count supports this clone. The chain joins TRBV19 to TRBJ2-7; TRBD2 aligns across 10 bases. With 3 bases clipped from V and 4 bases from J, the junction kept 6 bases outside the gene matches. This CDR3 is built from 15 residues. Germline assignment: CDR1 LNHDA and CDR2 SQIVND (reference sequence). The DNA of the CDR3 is TGTGCCAGTAGTATGGTGGCTAGCGGGGGATACGAGCAGTACTTC. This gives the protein CASSMVASGGYEQYF.